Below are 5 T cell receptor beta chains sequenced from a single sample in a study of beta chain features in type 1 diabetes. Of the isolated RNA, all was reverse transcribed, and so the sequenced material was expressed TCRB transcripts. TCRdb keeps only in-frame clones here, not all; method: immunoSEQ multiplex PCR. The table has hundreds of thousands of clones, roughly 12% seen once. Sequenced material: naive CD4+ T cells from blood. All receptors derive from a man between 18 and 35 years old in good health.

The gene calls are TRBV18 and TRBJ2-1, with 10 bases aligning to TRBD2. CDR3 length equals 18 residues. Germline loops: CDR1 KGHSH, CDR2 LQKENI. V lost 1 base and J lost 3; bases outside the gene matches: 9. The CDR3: CASSPRLAGVPYYNEQFF. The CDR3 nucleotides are TGTGCCAGCTCACCACGGCTAGCGGGAGTCCCATACTACAATGAGCAGTTCTTC. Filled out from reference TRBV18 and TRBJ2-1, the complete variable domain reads NAGVMQNPRHLVRRRGQEARLRCSPMKGHSHVYWYRQLPEEGLKFMVYLQKENIIDESGMPKERFSAEFPKEGPSILRIQQVVRGDSAAYFCASSPRLAGVPYYNEQFFGPGTRLTVL.

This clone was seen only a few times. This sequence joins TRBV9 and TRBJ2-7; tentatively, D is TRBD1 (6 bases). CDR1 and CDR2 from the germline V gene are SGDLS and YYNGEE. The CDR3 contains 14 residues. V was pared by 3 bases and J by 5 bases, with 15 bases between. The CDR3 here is CASSGDTTIHEQYF. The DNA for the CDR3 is TGTGCCAGCAGCGGGGACACGACTATTCACGAGCAGTACTTC. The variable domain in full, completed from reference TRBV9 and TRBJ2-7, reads DSGVTQTPKHLITATGQRVTLRCSPRSGDLSVYWYQQSLDQGLQFLIQYYNGEERAKGNILERFSAQQFPDLHSELNLSSLELGDSALYFCASSGDTTIHEQYFGPGTRLTVT.

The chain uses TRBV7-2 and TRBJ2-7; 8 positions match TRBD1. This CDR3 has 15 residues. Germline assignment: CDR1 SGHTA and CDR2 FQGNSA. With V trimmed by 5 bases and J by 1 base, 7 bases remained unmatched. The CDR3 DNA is TGTGCCAGCAGCCCAGGGGGCCGGAGGTCCTACGAGCAGTACTTC. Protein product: CASSPGGRRSYEQYF.

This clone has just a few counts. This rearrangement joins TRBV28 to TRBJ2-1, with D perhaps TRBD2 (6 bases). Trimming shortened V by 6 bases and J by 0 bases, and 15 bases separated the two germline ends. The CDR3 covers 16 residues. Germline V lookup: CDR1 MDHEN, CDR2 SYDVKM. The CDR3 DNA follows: TGTGCCAGCAGATCTCCGGCGGGGCCCTCCTACAATGAGCAGTTCTTC. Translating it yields CASRSPAGPSYNEQFF.

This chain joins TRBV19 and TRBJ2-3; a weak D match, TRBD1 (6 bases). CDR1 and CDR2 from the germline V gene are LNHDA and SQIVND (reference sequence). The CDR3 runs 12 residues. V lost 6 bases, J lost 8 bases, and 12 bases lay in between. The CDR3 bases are TGTGCCAGTAGCCTAAGGGGGACTACGCAGTATTTT. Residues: CASSLRGTTQYF.